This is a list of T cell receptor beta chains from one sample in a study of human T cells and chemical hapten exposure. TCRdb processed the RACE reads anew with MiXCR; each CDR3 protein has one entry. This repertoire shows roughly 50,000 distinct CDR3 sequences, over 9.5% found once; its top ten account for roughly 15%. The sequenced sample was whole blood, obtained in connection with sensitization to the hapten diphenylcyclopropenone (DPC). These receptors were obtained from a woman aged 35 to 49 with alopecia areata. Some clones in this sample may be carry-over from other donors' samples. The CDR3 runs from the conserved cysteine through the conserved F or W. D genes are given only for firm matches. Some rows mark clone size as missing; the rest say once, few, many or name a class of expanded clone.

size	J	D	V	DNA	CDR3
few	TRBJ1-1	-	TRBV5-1	TGCGCCAGCAGCACCGGACAGTTTATGAACACTGAAGCTTTCTTT	CASSTGQFMNTEAFF
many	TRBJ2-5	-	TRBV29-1	TGCAGCGTTCAACAGGGTTTTCAAGAGACCCAGTACTTC	CSVQQGFQETQYF
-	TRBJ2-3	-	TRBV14	TGTGCCAGCAGCGAGGCGTGGGGCCAGTATAGGGATACGCAGTATTTT	CASSEAWGQYRDTQYF
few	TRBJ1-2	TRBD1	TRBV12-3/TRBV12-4	TGTGCCAGCAGGGGGACAGGGAGCTACACCTTC	CASRGTGSYTF
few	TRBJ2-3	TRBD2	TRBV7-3	TGTGCCAGCAGCTTAATCGGACGCGGGGGGCCCGGAGATACGCAGTATTTT	CASSLIGRGGPGDTQYF
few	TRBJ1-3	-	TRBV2	TGTGCCAGCAAACAAGGGACCTCTGGAAACACCATATATTTT	CASKQGTSGNTIYF
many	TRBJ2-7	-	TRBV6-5	TGTGCCAGCAGGGAGGGGGGACCGAGGGGCGAGCAGTACTTC	CASREGGPRGEQYF
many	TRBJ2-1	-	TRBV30	TGTGCCTGGAGTGGTACGATAACCTACAATGAGCAGTTCTTC	CAWSGTITYNEQFF
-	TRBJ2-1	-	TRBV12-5	TGTGCTAGTGGTATGGGGCAGGGGTTCCACAATGAGCAGTTCTTC	CASGMGQGFHNEQFF
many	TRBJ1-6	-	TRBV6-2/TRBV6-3	TGTGCCAGCAGTTACGGGAGCCGAGGTGCCAATTCACCCCTCCACTTT	CASSYGSRGANSPLHF
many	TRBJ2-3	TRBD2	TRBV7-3	TGTGCCAGCAGCCGCGGGGGAGCAAGCACAGATACGCAGTATTTT	CASSRGGASTDTQYF